These 28 T cell receptor beta chains originate from one sample sequenced in a study of T-cell reconstitution after alpha-beta-depleted transplantation in children. It was with unique molecular identifiers that the TCRbeta library was prepared. Each CDR3 protein is one row after TCRdb ran MiXCR on the PCR reads. The sample records over 200,000 distinct CDR3 sequences, around 10% being singletons. This specimen was PBMCs from the stem cell graft donor, taken from the stem cell graft. The source of these receptors is a human donor who donated a stem cell graft to a child with acute lymphoblastic leukemia.

This clonotype was recorded many times. The chain links TRBV20-1 to TRBJ1-2; 8 nucleotides align to TRBD1. In germline, CDR1 is DFQATT, CDR2 SNEGSKA (reference sequence). The CDR3 runs 13 residues. Trimming cost V 6 bases and J 4 bases; bases outside gene matches: 7. DNA for the CDR3: TGCAGTGCGAAAGACAGGGGTCCCTATGGCTACACCTTC. This translates into CSAKDRGPYGYTF.

This clonotype was found many times. The chain has TRBV7-2 and TRBJ2-7, with a tentative D call TRBD1 (5 bases). V was pared by 2 bases and J by 3 bases, with 11 bases between. Germline V gene sequence: CDR1 SGHTA, CDR2 FQGNSA. The length of the CDR3 is 14 residues. This chain's CDR3 is CASSLLGDSYEQYF. In DNA form, the CDR3 reads TGTGCCAGCAGCTTATTAGGCGACAGCTACGAGCAGTACTTC. The whole variable domain, filled in from reference TRBV7-2 and TRBJ2-7, reads GAGVSQSPSNKVTEKGKDVELRCDPISGHTALYWYRQSLGQGLEFLIYFQGNSAPDKSGLPSDRFSAERTGGSVSTLTIQRTQQEDSAVYLCASSLLGDSYEQYFGPGTRLTVT.

The chain joins TRBV2 to TRBJ2-3; TRBD1 matches at 10 bases. CDR1 and CDR2 from the germline V gene are SNHLY and FYNNEI. V was pared by 6 bases and J by 4 bases, with 7 bases of the junction left unmatched. This CDR3 spans 15 amino acids. CDR3 DNA sequence: TGTGCCAGCAGATCCGGGACAGGGGACCCAGATACGCAGTATTTT. Amino acids: CASRSGTGDPDTQYF.

This clonotype was counted between two and nine times. The rearrangement uses TRBV4-2 and TRBJ2-5, with TRBD1 identical over 12 bases. Germline V gene data show CDR1 as LGHNA and CDR2 as YNFKEQ. The CDR3 runs 16 residues. V lost 0 bases to trimming and J lost 5 bases; unmatched junction nucleotides: 4. The CDR3 loop is CASSQDLGTGGETQYF. Written as DNA, the CDR3 is TGTGCCAGCAGCCAAGATCTAGGGACAGGGGGCGAGACCCAGTACTTC.

This clonotype has ten or more counts. This chain connects TRBV27 to TRBJ2-1, with D unresolved. The CDR3 has 16 amino acids. V was trimmed by 7 bases and J by 6 bases, leaving 22 bases between them. Per the germline V gene, CDR1 is MNHEY and CDR2 is SMNVEV (reference sequence). The CDR3 sequence: CASILNWQTFGNEQFF. The DNA for the CDR3 is TGTGCCAGCATCCTAAACTGGCAGACCTTTGGCAATGAGCAGTTCTTC.

This clonotype was counted between two and nine times. The chain recombines TRBV6-2 or TRBV6-3 with TRBJ2-7; 13 bases fit TRBD2. V gave up 7 bases and J gave up 5 bases; unmatched junction bases: 20. Germline CDR1 reads MNHEY; CDR2 reads SVGEGT. The CDR3 is made up of 19 amino acids. The CDR3 loop reads CASISPGLAGRKRVHEQYF. In nucleotides, the CDR3 is TGTGCCAGCATTTCCCCGGGACTAGCGGGACGAAAAAGGGTCCACGAGCAGTACTTC.

This clonotype was seen a few times. The chain couples TRBV6-1 to TRBJ1-6; possibly TRBD1 for D (5 bases). The CDR3 totals 18 residues. V dropped 9 bases and J dropped 0 bases, with 21 bases sitting between them. Germline CDR1 reads MNHNS; CDR2 reads SASEGT. CDR3 DNA: TGTGCCAGTTCGAGGGACGGGATTCAGTTCTCCTATAATTCACCCCTCCACTTT. Residues: CASSRDGIQFSYNSPLHF.

This chain links TRBV10-1 with TRBJ2-3, with 7 positions matching TRBD1. CDR1 is WNHNN, CDR2 SYGVQD, per germline (reference sequence). This CDR3 has 14 amino acids. Trimming removed 4 bases from V and 4 bases from J; junction bases left unmatched: 5. The CDR3 loop reads CASSGPGQSDTQYF. As DNA, the CDR3 is TGCGCCAGCAGTGGACCGGGACAGTCAGATACGCAGTATTTT.

Many counts were recorded for this clonotype. This chain joins TRBV5-1 and TRBJ2-5; a possible D gene is TRBD1 (6 bases). Germline V lookup: CDR1 SGHRS, CDR2 YFSETQ. V lost 2 bases, J lost 4 bases, and 15 bases lay in between. The CDR3 extends over 15 amino acids. In DNA, the CDR3 is TGCGCCAGCAGCTTAACAGGGTCACCCCGAGAGACCCAGTACTTC. Translation gives CASSLTGSPRETQYF.

A few counts support this clonotype. The rearrangement links TRBV6-1 to TRBJ2-1, with D perhaps assigned TRBD1 or TRBD2 (5 bases each). This CDR3 is built from 11 residues. Germline assignment: CDR1 MNHNS and CDR2 SASEGT. The germline V and J ends were trimmed by 4 bases and 12 bases, with 10 bases remaining between them. The DNA of the CDR3 is TGTGCCAGCAGTGGGGGACCGGGGCAGTTCTTC. As protein: CASSGGPGQFF.

This clonotype came up a few times. The chain links TRBV7-9 to TRBJ2-4; 15 nucleotides match TRBD2. The germline gives CDR1 SEHNR, CDR2 FQNEAQ (reference sequence). Germline trimming cut 5 bases from V and 6 bases from J; bases unmatched to any gene: 8. There are 17 residues in the CDR3. The CDR3, as DNA: TGTGCCAGCAGCCCCTGGACTAGCGGGGGGGCCTCAAACATTCAGTACTTC. Encoded protein: CASSPWTSGGASNIQYF.

This clonotype was picked up many times. The chain recombines TRBV12-3 or TRBV12-4 with TRBJ2-1; no reliable D call. Trimming pared 7 bases from V and 3 bases from J, leaving 25 bases between. This CDR3 is 18 amino acids long. The CDR3 sequence is CASNTSSPFHRYYNEQFF. CDR3 DNA sequence: TGTGCCAGCAATACCTCATCCCCCTTTCATCGCTACTACAATGAGCAGTTCTTC.

This chain joins TRBV6-5 and TRBJ2-1, with 8 bases fitting TRBD1. This CDR3 has 16 residues. With V trimmed by 2 bases and J by 9 bases, 12 bases remained unmatched. Looked up from germline, CDR1 is MNHEY and CDR2 is SVGAGI. The CDR3 loop reads CASSYPDDRGGSEQFF. The CDR3, as DNA: TGTGCCAGCAGTTACCCTGACGACAGGGGTGGTAGTGAGCAGTTCTTC.

A few counts support this clonotype. This chain connects TRBV5-1 to TRBJ1-6; TRBD1 matches at 7 bases. Germline loops: CDR1 SGHRS, CDR2 YFSETQ. The junction had 7 bases not matched to a gene; V was cut back by 5 bases and J by 5 bases. The CDR3 sequence is 15 residues long. The chain's CDR3 is CASSWSQGNNSPLHF. The CDR3 bases are TGCGCCAGCAGTTGGTCACAGGGGAATAATTCACCCCTCCACTTT.

V and J are TRBV3-1 and TRBJ1-2; D remains unclear. With 0 bases removed from V and 1 base from J, the gap between germline ends came to 6 bases. CDR3 length equals 14 residues. Germline assignment: CDR1 LGHDT and CDR2 YNNKEL (reference sequence). CDR3: CASSQDFGNYGYTF. The CDR3 DNA reads TGTGCCAGCAGCCAAGATTTTGGTAACTATGGCTACACCTTC.

The V and J genes are TRBV6-1 and TRBJ2-3; D tentatively fits TRBD1 or TRBD2 (6 bases each). The CDR3 contains 17 residues. From germline, CDR1 is MNHNS and CDR2 SASEGT. V dropped 7 bases and J dropped 0 bases, with 20 bases sitting between them. Here the CDR3 DNA reads TGTGCCAGCAAAGGGGGAGGAGGGGCCTTTAGCACAGATACGCAGTATTTT. As protein: CASKGGGGAFSTDTQYF.

This clonotype was picked up a small number of times. CDR3 in amino acids: CASSVLGGSTNEKLFF. For the CDR3, the DNA is TGCGCCAGCAGCGTGTTAGGGGGGTCAACTAATGAAAAACTGTTTTTT. V and J are TRBV5-1 and TRBJ1-4, with D possibly matching TRBD1 (6 bases). Between the trimmed V and J ends, which lost 4 bases and 0 bases, there was a span of 13 bases. The germline V gene has CDR1 SGHRS and CDR2 YFSETQ. This CDR3 is 16 amino acids long.

The chain employs TRBV5-5 and TRBJ2-7; D is ambiguous. The CDR3 is 13 residues long. Germline lookup yields CDR1 SGHKS and CDR2 YYEKEE (reference sequence). The V end was cut by 5 bases, the J end by 1 base, with 10 bases between. The CDR3 region is CASSSTTSYEQYF. The CDR3 region has the DNA TGTGCCAGCAGTTCCACCACGTCCTACGAGCAGTACTTC.

This clonotype has only a few counts. The CDR3 DNA reads TGTGCCAGCAGTTACTCTCGGGGCATCGGCTATGGCTACACCTTC. It translates to CASSYSRGIGYGYTF. The chain carries TRBV6-5 and TRBJ1-2, with a tentative D call TRBD1 (5 bases). From germline, CDR1 is MNHEY and CDR2 SVGAGI. CDR3 length: 15 amino acids. Trimming removed 0 bases from V and 4 bases from J, with 12 bases in between.

This clonotype has a count of ten or more. The CDR3 nucleotides are TGCGCCAGCCGTACACAGGGGGCCCACGAGCAGTACTTC. As protein: CASRTQGAHEQYF. The chain employs TRBV5-1 and TRBJ2-7; 9 nucleotides line up with TRBD1. The V gene's germline CDR1 is SGHRS and CDR2 YFSETQ. The V gene end was trimmed by 7 bases and the J gene end by 5 bases; junction bases not matched to a gene: 7. There are 13 residues in the CDR3.

The chain is built from TRBV18 and TRBJ2-1, with TRBD1 identical over 9 bases. J gave up 6 bases and V 6 bases, and 6 bases lay outside the gene matches. CDR3 size: 14 residues. Germline CDR1 reads KGHSH; CDR2 reads LQKENI. The CDR3 loop reads CASSRGQGINEQFF. Here the CDR3 DNA reads TGTGCCAGCTCGCGGGGACAGGGCATCAATGAGCAGTTCTTC.

Ten or more counts support this clonotype. The CDR3 nucleotides read TGTGCCAGCAGTTCCGGTCCGCATGAGCAGTTCTTC. This translates into CASSSGPHEQFF. The J gene is TRBJ2-1, the V gene TRBV12-3 or TRBV12-4; D not certain. Trimming took off 4 bases at V and 8 bases at J, with 9 bases between the two ends. The CDR3 sequence is 12 residues long.

The sample holds many counts of this clonotype. This chain joins TRBV12-3 or TRBV12-4 and TRBJ2-5, with D possibly matching TRBD1 (5 bases). This CDR3 contains 18 residues. V lost 3 bases to trimming and J lost 2 bases, with 22 bases between them. As DNA, the CDR3 is TGTGCCAGCAGTTTCCAGGGATCTGGCTCAAGAAGACAAGAGACCCAGTACTTC. Amino acids: CASSFQGSGSRRQETQYF.

CDR3 in amino acids: CASSQDWGSNQPQHF. The CDR3 DNA follows: TGTGCCAGCAGCCAAGATTGGGGGAGCAATCAGCCCCAGCATTTT. The rearrangement uses TRBV3-1 and TRBJ1-5; possible D gene TRBD1, 5 bases. This CDR3 is 15 amino acids long. Between the trimmed V and J ends, which lost 0 bases and 1 base, there was a span of 7 bases. Germline CDR1 LGHDT, CDR2 YNNKEL (reference sequence). Together with reference TRBV3-1 and TRBJ1-5, the CDR3 gives the full variable domain: DTAVSQTPKYLVTQMGNDKSIKCEQNLGHDTMYWYKQDSKKFLKIMFSYNNKELIINETVPNRFSPKSPDKAHLNLHINSLELGDSAVYFCASSQDWGSNQPQHFGDGTRLSIL.

This clonotype was counted at least ten times. The genes are TRBV5-1 and TRBJ2-3; D possibly corresponds to TRBD1 (6 bases). This CDR3 has 18 residues. V was clipped by 0 bases and J by 0 bases, with 17 bases between them. Germline V gene sequence: CDR1 SGHRS, CDR2 YFSETQ. The CDR3, as DNA: TGCGCCAGCAGCTTGGGCTGGCGGACAGAGGCTAGCACAGATACGCAGTATTTT. Encoded protein: CASSLGWRTEASTDTQYF.

The table lists this clonotype with a few counts. DNA of the CDR3: TGTGCCAGCAGCCAATCCGACAGGGGATATTCACCCCTCCACTTT. As protein: CASSQSDRGYSPLHF. This chain joins TRBV3-1 and TRBJ1-6, with TRBD1 matching over 8 bases. Germline CDR1 LGHDT, CDR2 YNNKEL (reference sequence). The CDR3 totals 15 residues. V gave up 2 bases and J gave up 8 bases; unmatched junction bases: 5. The full variable domain, its missing parts supplied by reference TRBV3-1 and TRBJ1-6, is DTAVSQTPKYLVTQMGNDKSIKCEQNLGHDTMYWYKQDSKKFLKIMFSYNNKELIINETVPNRFSPKSPDKAHLNLHINSLELGDSAVYFCASSQSDRGYSPLHFGNGTRLTVT.

This clonotype was counted a few times. The rearrangement links TRBV4-3 to TRBJ2-7, with TRBD1 identical over 9 bases. J was trimmed by 1 base and V by 0 bases; bases with no gene match: 16. The germline gives CDR1 LGHNA, CDR2 YSLEER. The CDR3 runs 20 residues. CDR3 protein: CASSQDSGIGDRGRSYEQYF. The CDR3 bases are TGCGCCAGCAGCCAAGATAGTGGAATAGGCGACAGGGGGAGATCCTACGAGCAGTACTTC.

The sample holds a few counts of this clonotype. This rearrangement joins TRBV5-1 to TRBJ1-2, with 7 bases fitting TRBD1. The CDR3 loop spans 12 amino acids. The V gene's germline CDR1 is SGHRS and CDR2 YFSETQ. V gave up 8 bases and J gave up 4 bases; unmatched junction bases: 5. CDR3 in amino acids: CASRDSLYGYTF. The CDR3 DNA reads TGCGCCAGTCGGGACAGCCTCTATGGCTACACCTTC.